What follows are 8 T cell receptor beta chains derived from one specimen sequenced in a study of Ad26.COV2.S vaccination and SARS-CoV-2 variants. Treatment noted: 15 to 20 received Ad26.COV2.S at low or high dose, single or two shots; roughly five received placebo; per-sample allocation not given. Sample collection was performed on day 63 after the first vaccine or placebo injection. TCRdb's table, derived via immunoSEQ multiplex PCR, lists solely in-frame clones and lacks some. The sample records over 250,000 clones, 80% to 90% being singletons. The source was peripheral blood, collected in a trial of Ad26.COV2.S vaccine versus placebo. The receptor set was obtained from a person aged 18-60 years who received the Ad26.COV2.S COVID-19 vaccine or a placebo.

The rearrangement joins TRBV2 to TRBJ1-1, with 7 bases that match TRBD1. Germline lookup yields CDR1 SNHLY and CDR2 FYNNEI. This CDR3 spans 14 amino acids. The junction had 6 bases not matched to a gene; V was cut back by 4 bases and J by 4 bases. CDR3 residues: CASSGAGGITEAFF. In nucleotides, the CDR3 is TGTGCCAGCAGTGGTGCAGGGGGGATCACTGAAGCTTTCTTT.

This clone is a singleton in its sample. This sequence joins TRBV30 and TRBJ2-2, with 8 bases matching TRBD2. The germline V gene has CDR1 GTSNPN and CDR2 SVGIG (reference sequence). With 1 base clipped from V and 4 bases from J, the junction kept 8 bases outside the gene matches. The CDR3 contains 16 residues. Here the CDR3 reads CAWSAGAGGGTGELFF. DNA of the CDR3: TGTGCCTGGAGTGCTGGGGCGGGAGGTGGCACCGGGGAGCTGTTTTTT.

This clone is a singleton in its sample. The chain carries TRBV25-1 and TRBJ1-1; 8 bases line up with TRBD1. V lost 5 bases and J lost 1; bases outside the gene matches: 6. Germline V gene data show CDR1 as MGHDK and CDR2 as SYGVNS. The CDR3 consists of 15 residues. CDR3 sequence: CASSPPGTGNTEAFF. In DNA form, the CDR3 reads TGTGCCAGCAGTCCCCCCGGGACAGGGAACACTGAAGCTTTCTTT.

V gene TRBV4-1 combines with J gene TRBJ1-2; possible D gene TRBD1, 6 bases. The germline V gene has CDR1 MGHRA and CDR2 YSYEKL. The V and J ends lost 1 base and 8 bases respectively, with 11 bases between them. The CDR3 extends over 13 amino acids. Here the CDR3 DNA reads TGCGCCAGCAGCCAAGCGGCAGGGGACGGCTACACCTTC. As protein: CASSQAAGDGYTF.

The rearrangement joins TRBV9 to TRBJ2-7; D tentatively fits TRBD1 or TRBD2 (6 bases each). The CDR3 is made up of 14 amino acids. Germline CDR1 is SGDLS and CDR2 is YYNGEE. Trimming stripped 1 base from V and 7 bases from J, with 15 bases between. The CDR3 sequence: CASSVTGGRGEQYF. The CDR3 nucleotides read TGTGCCAGCAGCGTAACCGGGGGCCGGGGTGAGCAGTACTTC.

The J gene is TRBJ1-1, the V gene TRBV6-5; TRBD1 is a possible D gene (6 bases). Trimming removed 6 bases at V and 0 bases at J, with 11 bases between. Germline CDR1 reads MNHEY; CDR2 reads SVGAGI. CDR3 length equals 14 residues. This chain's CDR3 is CASRTGSLNTEAFF. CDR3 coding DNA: TGTGCCAGCAGAACAGGGAGTCTGAACACTGAAGCTTTCTTT.

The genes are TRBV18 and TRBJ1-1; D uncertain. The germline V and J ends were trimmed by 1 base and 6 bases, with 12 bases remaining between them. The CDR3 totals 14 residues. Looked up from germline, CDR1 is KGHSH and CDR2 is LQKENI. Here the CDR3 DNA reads TGTGCCAGCTCACCACAAACGGGTAAGCCTGAAGCTTTCTTT. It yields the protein CASSPQTGKPEAFF.

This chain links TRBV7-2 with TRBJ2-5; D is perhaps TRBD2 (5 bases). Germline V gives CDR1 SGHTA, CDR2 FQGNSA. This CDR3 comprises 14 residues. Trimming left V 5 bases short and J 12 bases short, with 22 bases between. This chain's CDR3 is CASSPDHGSVEEYF. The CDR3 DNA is TGTGCCAGCAGCCCTGACCACGGTAGCGTGGAGGAGTACTTC.